The rows below give T cell receptor beta chains drawn from one sample of a study of CD8 T cells in ankylosing spondylitis. Each CDR3 protein is one row after TCRdb ran MiXCR on the 5' RACE reads. The repertoire consists of about 240,000 distinct CDR3 sequences, with less than 10% occurring once and the leading ten covering 6.8%. Sequences were obtained from blood, either unsorted or a sorted T cell fraction (not recorded which). All receptors come from a male donor with ankylosing spondylitis or in good health (not recorded which). Both conserved end residues are part of each CDR3. The size field is filled for only some rows; it gives once, few, many or a size class.

V gene: TRBV7-2
clone size: many
J gene: TRBJ2-7
CDR3 protein: CASSLSGASYEQYF

V gene: TRBV5-1
clone size: many
J gene: TRBJ2-2
CDR3 protein: CASTRTGGDTGELFF

V gene: TRBV28
clone size: -
J gene: TRBJ2-2
CDR3 protein: CAIGPGQNTGELFF

V gene: TRBV18
clone size: -
J gene: TRBJ1-6
CDR3 protein: CATGPGGQGDSPLHF

V gene: TRBV10-3
clone size: many
J gene: TRBJ2-1
CDR3 protein: CAISVSGDNYNEQFF

V gene: TRBV12-3/TRBV12-4
clone size: many
J gene: TRBJ1-2
CDR3 protein: CASSSSDRGQDYGYTF

V gene: TRBV29-1
clone size: many
J gene: TRBJ1-3
CDR3 protein: CSHRETSSGNTIYF

V gene: TRBV20-1
clone size: once
J gene: TRBJ2-1
CDR3 protein: CSARGGGVLSYNEQFF

V gene: TRBV20-1
clone size: -
J gene: TRBJ2-4
CDR3 protein: CSARGLGGSGGYYIQYF

V gene: TRBV14
clone size: many
J gene: TRBJ2-5
CDR3 protein: CASSRLSETQYF

V gene: TRBV12-3/TRBV12-4
clone size: many
J gene: TRBJ2-7
CDR3 protein: CASSLSTGAEQYF

V gene: TRBV7-9
clone size: many
J gene: TRBJ1-1
CDR3 protein: CASSFSTVTNTEAFF

V gene: TRBV7-2
clone size: many
J gene: TRBJ1-1
CDR3 protein: CASSPVGTVAFF

V gene: TRBV19
clone size: once
J gene: TRBJ1-1
CDR3 protein: CASNGPFAAVNTEAFF

V gene: TRBV12-3/TRBV12-4
clone size: few
J gene: TRBJ1-6
CDR3 protein: CASTRTGNSPLHF

V gene: TRBV20-1
clone size: many
J gene: TRBJ2-3
CDR3 protein: CSAGLAGSRTDTQYF

V gene: TRBV6-4
clone size: -
J gene: TRBJ2-7
CDR3 protein: CASSDSTPRGLAGEGEQYF

V gene: TRBV7-8
clone size: many
J gene: TRBJ2-2
CDR3 protein: CASSLSSSGQGAKNTGELFF

V gene: TRBV7-2
clone size: -
J gene: TRBJ2-6
CDR3 protein: CASSLWTGTSGANVLTF

V gene: TRBV5-1
clone size: many
J gene: TRBJ1-2
CDR3 protein: CASSPRGASGYTF

V gene: TRBV5-6
clone size: many
J gene: TRBJ1-1
CDR3 protein: CASSSNDRAENTEAFF

V gene: TRBV24-1
clone size: many
J gene: TRBJ2-1
CDR3 protein: CATSDPGTSGTYNEQFF

V gene: TRBV6-2/TRBV6-3
clone size: many
J gene: TRBJ2-3
CDR3 protein: CASSYPRIHTQYF

V gene: TRBV5-1
clone size: -
J gene: TRBJ1-2
CDR3 protein: CASSFGQGAKNGYTF

V gene: TRBV20-1
clone size: many
J gene: TRBJ1-5
CDR3 protein: CSARDLLHQPQHF

V gene: TRBV27
clone size: few
J gene: TRBJ1-2
CDR3 protein: CASTTGEGAVGYTF

V gene: TRBV6-2/TRBV6-3
clone size: few
J gene: TRBJ2-3
CDR3 protein: CASSHRTSGPTDTQYF

V gene: TRBV19
clone size: few
J gene: TRBJ1-2
CDR3 protein: CASSIDRGARYGYTF

V gene: TRBV12-3/TRBV12-4
clone size: many
J gene: TRBJ2-1
CDR3 protein: CASSSPGTSGYNEQFF

V gene: TRBV7-8
clone size: many
J gene: TRBJ2-7
CDR3 protein: CASSRGLALSSYEQYF